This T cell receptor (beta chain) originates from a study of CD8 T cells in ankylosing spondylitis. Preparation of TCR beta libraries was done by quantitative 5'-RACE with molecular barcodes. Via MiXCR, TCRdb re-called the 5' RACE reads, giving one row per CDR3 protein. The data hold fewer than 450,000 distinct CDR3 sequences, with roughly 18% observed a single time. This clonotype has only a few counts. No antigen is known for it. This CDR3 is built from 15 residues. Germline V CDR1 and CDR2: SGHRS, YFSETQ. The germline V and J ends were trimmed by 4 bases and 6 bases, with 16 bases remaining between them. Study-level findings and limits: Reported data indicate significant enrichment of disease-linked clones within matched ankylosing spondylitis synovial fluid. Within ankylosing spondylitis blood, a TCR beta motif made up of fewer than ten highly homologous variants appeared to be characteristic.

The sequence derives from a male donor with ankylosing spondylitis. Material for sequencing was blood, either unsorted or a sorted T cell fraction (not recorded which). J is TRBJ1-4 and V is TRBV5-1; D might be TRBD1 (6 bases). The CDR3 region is CASSSTGRSDEKLFF. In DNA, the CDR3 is TGCGCCAGCAGCAGTACAGGGAGGAGCGATGAAAAACTGTTTTTT.